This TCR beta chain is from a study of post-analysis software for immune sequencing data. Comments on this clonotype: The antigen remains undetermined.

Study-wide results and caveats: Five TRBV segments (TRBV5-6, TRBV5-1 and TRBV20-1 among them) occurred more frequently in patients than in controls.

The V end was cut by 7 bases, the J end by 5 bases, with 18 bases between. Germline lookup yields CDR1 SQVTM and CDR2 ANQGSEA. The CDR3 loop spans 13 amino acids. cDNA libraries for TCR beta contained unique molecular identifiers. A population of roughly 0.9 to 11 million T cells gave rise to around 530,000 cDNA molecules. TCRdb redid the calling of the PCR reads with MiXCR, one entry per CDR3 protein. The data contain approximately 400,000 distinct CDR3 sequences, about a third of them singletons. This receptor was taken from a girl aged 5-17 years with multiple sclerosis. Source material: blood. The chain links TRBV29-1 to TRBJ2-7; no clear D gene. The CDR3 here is CSAEGRVRNEQYF. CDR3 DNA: TGCAGCGCCGAAGGTAGGGTTCGGAACGAGCAGTACTTC.